This T cell receptor (beta chain) was identified in a study of graft-versus-host responses after intestinal transplantation. Comments on this clone: Its specificity is not known.

Clones were read by immunoSEQ multiplex PCR, and TCRdb kept only the in-frame ones, dropping some. Of approximately 86,000 clones listed, roughly 91% are singletons. This CDR3 is built from 15 residues. CDR1 LNHDA and CDR2 SQIVND come from the germline V gene (reference sequence). V lost 7 bases to trimming and J lost 3 bases, with 18 bases between them. Study findings and constraints: Analysis identified GvH clones in recipient marrow, with some appearing first in ileum or blood.

The TCR sequence derives from a human donor who received an intestinal transplant. The sequencing here drew on unstimulated CD4+ T cells sorted from spleen or lymph node cells, taken before intestinal transplant. The chain couples TRBV19 to TRBJ1-1, with D maybe TRBD1 (6 bases). CDR3: CASTSQGRGDTEAFF. The CDR3 region has the DNA TGTGCCAGTACGTCACAGGGACGAGGAGACACTGAAGCTTTCTTT.